Listed here are 29 T cell receptor beta chains from one sample, sequenced in a study of Ad26.COV2.S vaccination and SARS-CoV-2 variants. The assay was immunoSEQ multiplex PCR, and TCRdb's table has in-frame clones only and misses some. The profile shows around 450,000 clones, roughly 90% of them singletons. Treatment here: 15 to 20 received Ad26.COV2.S at low or high dose, single or two shots; about 5 received placebo; per-sample allocation not given. Following the first vaccine or placebo injection, samples were taken on day 63. The sample consisted of peripheral blood, taken in a trial of Ad26.COV2.S vaccine versus placebo. The receptors were gathered from a person aged 18-60 years who received the Ad26.COV2.S COVID-19 vaccine or a placebo.

The chain joins TRBV4-1 to TRBJ1-2; D unresolved. V was pared by 0 bases and J by 1 base, with 9 bases between. This CDR3 contains 15 residues. CDR1 MGHRA and CDR2 YSYEKL come from the germline V gene. This chain's CDR3 is CASSQDFRGNYGYTF. As DNA, the CDR3 is TGCGCCAGCAGCCAAGATTTCCGGGGTAACTATGGCTACACCTTC.

The V and J genes are TRBV3-1 (or the pseudogene TRBV3-2) and TRBJ2-3; 8 positions match TRBD1. Per the germline V gene, CDR1 is LGHDT and CDR2 is YNNKEL (reference sequence). V dropped 3 bases and J dropped 3; count of bases not matched to a gene: 8. The CDR3 spans 16 residues. The CDR3 DNA sequence: TGTGCCAGCAGCCAGGAAAACAGGGGGTATACAGATACGCAGTATTTT. It specifies CASSQENRGYTDTQYF.

The genes are TRBV29-1 and TRBJ1-1, with TRBD1 as a possible D gene (5 bases). V was pared by 3 bases and J by 4 bases, with 12 bases between. CDR1 and CDR2 (germline): SQVTM, ANQGSEA. CDR3 size: 13 residues. The CDR3 bases are TGCAGCGTTGACCCAGGGTTTGCCACTGAAGCTTTCTTT. Amino acid sequence: CSVDPGFATEAFF.

The J gene is TRBJ1-1, the V gene TRBV6-5; D not certain. Per germline, CDR1 MNHEY and CDR2 SVGAGI. This CDR3 region has 15 residues. With 5 bases removed from V and 4 bases from J, the gap between germline ends came to 17 bases. The CDR3 region is CASSPFLPRGTEAFF. The CDR3 DNA is TGTGCCAGCAGTCCATTCCTTCCCCGCGGCACTGAAGCTTTCTTT.

The chain uses TRBV19 and TRBJ1-1; tentative D call: TRBD1 (5 bases). V was shortened by 3 bases and J by 2 bases, with 10 bases between the two germline ends. This CDR3 is 14 amino acids long. CDR1 LNHDA and CDR2 SQIVND come from the germline V gene (reference sequence). In DNA, the CDR3 is TGTGCCAGTAGTATCGATAGGGACAACACTGAAGCTTTCTTT. Translation: CASSIDRDNTEAFF.

This rearrangement joins TRBV19 to TRBJ1-6, with 9 positions matching TRBD1. Germline values: CDR1 LNHDA, CDR2 SQIVND (reference sequence). Losses at the gene ends were 7 bases for V and 8 bases for J; bases not matched to a gene: 6. The CDR3 length is 14 residues. The CDR3 loop is CASNPGQGYSPLHF. The CDR3 DNA is TGTGCCAGTAACCCGGGACAGGGCTATTCACCCCTCCACTTT.

V and J are TRBV7-2 and TRBJ2-5; weak D call: TRBD2 (5 bases). Germline CDR1 reads SGHTA; CDR2 reads FQGNSA. CDR3 size: 15 residues. The ends were cut back, 5 bases at V and 5 bases at J, with 18 bases in the middle. The CDR3 DNA is TGTGCCAGCAGCCCCCCGGACTCCTCGTGGGAGACCCAGTACTTC. It is translated as CASSPPDSSWETQYF. Full variable domain (outside the CDR3, taken from reference TRBV7-2 and TRBJ2-5): GAGVSQSPSNKVTEKGKDVELRCDPISGHTALYWYRQSLGQGLEFLIYFQGNSAPDKSGLPSDRFSAERTGGSVSTLTIQRTQQEDSAVYLCASSPPDSSWETQYFGPGTRLLVL.

This sequence joins TRBV5-5 and TRBJ1-5; 12 nucleotides line up with TRBD1. The germline CDR1 and CDR2 sequences are SGHKS and YYEKEE (reference sequence). The CDR3 covers 14 residues. Germline trimming cut 3 bases from V and 6 bases from J; bases unmatched to any gene: 1. The CDR3, as DNA: TGTGCCAGCAGCTGGGACAGGGGGCTTCAGCCCCAGCATTTT. Protein: CASSWDRGLQPQHF. The full variable domain, completed using reference TRBV5-5 and TRBJ1-5, is DAGVTQSPTHLIKTRGQQVTLRCSPISGHKSVSWYQQVLGQGPQFIFQYYEKEERGRGNFPDRFSARQFPNYSSELNVNALLLGDSALYLCASSWDRGLQPQHFGDGTRLSIL.

V gene TRBV5-1 combines with J gene TRBJ1-1; D not resolved. V was clipped by 0 bases and J by 7 bases, with 13 bases between them. CDR3 length equals 14 residues. Germline CDR1 is SGHRS and CDR2 is YFSETQ. The CDR3 spells CASSLVGGGREAFF. In DNA form, the CDR3 reads TGCGCCAGCAGCTTGGTGGGTGGCGGACGTGAAGCTTTCTTT.

The chain is built from TRBV5-4 and TRBJ1-2; no clear D gene. Germline V gene lookup returns CDR1 SGHNT and CDR2 YYREEE (reference sequence). V lost 0 bases and J 6 bases, leaving 9 bases between the germline ends. CDR3 size: 13 residues. The CDR3 DNA is TGTGCCAGCAGCTTGGAGTTAACGGATGGCTACACCTTC. Residues: CASSLELTDGYTF.

The chain joins TRBV3-1 (or the pseudogene TRBV3-2) to TRBJ2-7; D gene uncertain. The V gene lost 5 bases and the J gene lost 3 bases, with 17 bases spanning the gap. The germline gives CDR1 LGHDT, CDR2 YNNKEL (reference sequence). CDR3 length: 15 amino acids. The CDR3 reads CASSTLGRSDYEQYF. CDR3 nucleotides: TGTGCCAGCAGCACTCTAGGCCGGTCAGACTACGAGCAGTACTTC.

V gene TRBV18 combines with J gene TRBJ2-7, with D possibly TRBD1 on 5 matching bases. The CDR3 totals 14 residues. Germline values: CDR1 KGHSH, CDR2 LQKENI. V lost 3 bases to trimming and J lost 7 bases, with 16 bases between them. The CDR3 sequence: CASSPSHMSGEQYF. The DNA for the CDR3 is TGTGCCAGCTCACCGTCACACATGTCAGGGGAGCAGTACTTC.

V gene TRBV18 combines with J gene TRBJ1-4; perhaps TRBD1 as D (5 bases). Trimming took 3 bases from V and 5 from J, leaving 13 bases between them. The CDR3 contains 15 residues. Germline V CDR1 and CDR2: KGHSH, LQKENI. The CDR3 protein is CASSPDPGGNEKLFF. The CDR3 coding sequence is TGTGCCAGCTCACCCGACCCGGGGGGGAATGAAAAACTGTTTTTT. The full variable domain, its missing parts supplied by reference TRBV18 and TRBJ1-4, is NAGVMQNPRHLVRRRGQEARLRCSPMKGHSHVYWYRQLPEEGLKFMVYLQKENIIDESGMPKERFSAEFPKEGPSILRIQQVVRGDSAAYFCASSPDPGGNEKLFFGSGTQLSVL.

Here the CDR3 reads CASSETLGNWQPQHF. The CDR3 DNA follows: TGTGCCAGCAGTGAGACCTTGGGGAATTGGCAGCCCCAGCATTTT. This chain joins TRBV27 and TRBJ1-5; no definite D call. The CDR3 covers 15 residues. The V gene's germline CDR1 is MNHEY and CDR2 SMNVEV (reference sequence). V was pared by 5 bases and J by 7 bases, with 18 bases between.

With regard to this clone: Other DNA sequences in the sample encode the same CDR3. The chain uses TRBV19 and TRBJ1-5, with D possibly TRBD1 on 6 matching bases. The V gene lost 1 base and the J gene lost 3 bases, with 10 bases spanning the gap. CDR1 and CDR2 from the germline V gene are LNHDA and SQIVND (reference sequence). This CDR3 spans 15 amino acids. CDR3 sequence: CASSIGQGFNQPQHF. CDR3 bases: TGTGCCAGTAGTATAGGCCAGGGGTTCAATCAGCCCCAGCATTTT.

This rearrangement joins TRBV27 to TRBJ2-3; 14 bases are shared with TRBD2. The CDR3 has 19 amino acids. V lost 6 bases and J lost 1; bases outside the gene matches: 12. CDR1 is MNHEY, CDR2 SMNVEV, per germline (reference sequence). The CDR3 sequence is CASRYRLAGGPGGTDTQYF. In DNA, the CDR3 is TGTGCCAGCAGATACCGACTAGCGGGGGGGCCCGGCGGCACAGATACGCAGTATTTT.

The genes are TRBV18 and TRBJ2-7, with TRBD1 matching over 10 bases. CDR3 size: 13 residues. Germline CDR1 is KGHSH and CDR2 is LQKENI. With V trimmed by 3 bases and J by 5 bases, 1 base remained unmatched. The CDR3 sequence is CASSPGQGDEQYF. CDR3 coding DNA: TGTGCCAGCTCACCCGGACAGGGGGACGAGCAGTACTTC.

This clone was found a few times. The J gene is TRBJ1-5, the V gene TRBV7-2; D gene unclear. CDR3 length equals 15 residues. From germline, CDR1 is SGHTA and CDR2 FQGNSA. V gave up 1 base and J gave up 6 bases, with 13 bases separating them. CDR3 amino acids: CASSLESRRGQPQHF. CDR3 DNA: TGTGCCAGCAGCTTAGAGTCCCGGCGGGGTCAGCCCCAGCATTTT.

This sequence joins TRBV7-2 and TRBJ2-4; D might be TRBD1 (6 bases). The germline V gene has CDR1 SGHTA and CDR2 FQGNSA. The CDR3 spans 14 residues. V lost 5 bases and J lost 4, with 12 bases in between. The DNA of the CDR3 is TGTGCCAGCAGCGGGGGCCAGGTGAAAAACATTCAGTACTTC. Translated, it gives CASSGGQVKNIQYF.

The chain combines TRBV28 with TRBJ1-6; D is unresolved. Germline assignment: CDR1 MDHEN and CDR2 SYDVKM. The CDR3 length is 14 residues. V dropped 6 bases and J dropped 7 bases, with 13 bases sitting between them. The DNA of the CDR3 is TGTGCCAGCAGGGGAAGCACCCAAAATTCACCCCTCCACTTT. Translation: CASRGSTQNSPLHF.

This chain links TRBV3-1 (or the pseudogene TRBV3-2) with TRBJ2-7; TRBD2 agrees at 9 bases. The germline gives CDR1 LGHDT, CDR2 YNNKEL (reference sequence). This CDR3 comprises 14 residues. V trimming: 1 base; J trimming: 5 bases; junction bases outside the gene matches: 3. This CDR3 is CASSQGLADHEQYF. The CDR3 coding sequence is TGTGCCAGCAGCCAAGGACTAGCGGACCACGAGCAGTACTTC.

V and J are TRBV24-1 and TRBJ2-6; D gene ambiguous. The CDR3 extends over 15 amino acids. With 4 bases removed from V and 4 bases from J, the gap between germline ends came to 10 bases. CDR1 and CDR2 (germline): KGHDR, SFDVKD. The CDR3: CATSDRRSGANVLTF. Here the CDR3 DNA reads TGTGCCACCAGTGACCGACGGTCCGGGGCCAACGTCCTGACTTTC.

This clone was recorded a few times. The chain has TRBV5-1 and TRBJ1-1, with 7 positions matching TRBD1. V lost 5 bases and J lost 5; bases outside the gene matches: 9. Germline loops: CDR1 SGHRS, CDR2 YFSETQ. The CDR3 spans 14 residues. CDR3 in amino acids: CASRPEGARTEAFF. CDR3 DNA: TGCGCCAGCAGACCGGAGGGGGCGCGGACTGAAGCTTTCTTT.

The J gene is TRBJ1-5, the V gene TRBV6-2 or TRBV6-3; 7 positions match TRBD1. The CDR3 is 14 residues long. V trimming: 3 bases; J trimming: 8 bases; junction bases outside the gene matches: 7. Germline CDR1 is MNHEY and CDR2 is SVGEGT. In DNA form, the CDR3 reads TGTGCCAGCAGTTATTCCGGGACAGCCAAGCCCCAGCATTTT. This gives the protein CASSYSGTAKPQHF.

The chain is built from TRBV10-3 and TRBJ1-1; TRBD1 agrees at 9 bases. The V gene's germline CDR1 is ENHRY and CDR2 SYGVKD. The CDR3 has 13 amino acids. Unmatched junction bases numbered 6, after V lost 7 bases and J lost 6 bases. CDR3 bases: TGTGCCATCACCCCGGGACAGGGCTCTGAAGCTTTCTTT. It translates to CAITPGQGSEAFF.

This clone occurred a few times. Other DNA sequences in this sample translate to the same CDR3. V is TRBV18 and J is TRBJ2-3, with D perhaps TRBD1 (6 bases). Germline V gene data show CDR1 as KGHSH and CDR2 as LQKENI. CDR3 length: 15 amino acids. V lost 3 bases and J lost 3, with 13 bases in between. The CDR3 spells CASSPPQGRTDTQYF. The CDR3 DNA sequence: TGTGCCAGCTCACCCCCACAGGGTAGGACAGATACGCAGTATTTT.

The chain employs TRBV6-2 or TRBV6-3 and TRBJ1-4; D is perhaps TRBD1 (5 bases). The CDR3 covers 12 residues. Germline values: CDR1 MNHEY, CDR2 SVGEGT. V lost 4 bases and J 10 bases, leaving 10 bases between the germline ends. The CDR3 region has the DNA TGTGCCAGCAGTTCGCTCGGGGGAAAACTGTTTTTT. Translation gives CASSSLGGKLFF.

This chain uses TRBV15 with TRBJ1-1; no firm D call. In germline, CDR1 is LNHNV, CDR2 YYDKDF (reference sequence). The CDR3 sequence is 12 residues long. V lost 3 bases and J lost 9, with 11 bases in between. The CDR3 spells CATSSNSFKAFF. The CDR3 bases are TGTGCCACCAGCAGTAACAGCTTTAAAGCTTTCTTT.

The chain carries TRBV4-3 and TRBJ2-2; 12 nucleotides agree with TRBD2. The CDR3 contains 16 residues. Germline V gene data show CDR1 as LGHNA and CDR2 as YSLEER. The V gene end was trimmed by 3 bases and the J gene end by 8 bases; junction bases not matched to a gene: 7. CDR3 coding DNA: TGCGCCAGCAGCCAGGGCCTAGCGGGGGGGCCTGGGGAGCTGTTTTTT. Amino acid sequence: CASSQGLAGGPGELFF.